The 27 T cell receptor beta chains given below trace back to one sample, sequenced in a study of OX40 agonist ivuxolimab in advanced cancers. Method: immunoSEQ multiplex PCR; TCRdb's copy keeps in-frame clones and lacks some. The sample yields some 70,000 clones, around nine tenths seen once. Sequencing used CD4+ or CD8+ T cells sorted from blood, obtained in a trial of the OX40 agonist ivuxolimab. All receptors derive from an adult with an advanced solid tumor such as melanoma, head and neck, liver or kidney cancer.

This clone was observed once. The chain is built from TRBV4-2 and TRBJ2-2, with 13 bases that match TRBD2. Trimming at V came to 4 bases and at J to 5 bases, leaving 7 bases not matched to a gene. The CDR3 totals 17 residues. CDR1 and CDR2 from the germline V gene are LGHNA and YNFKEQ. CDR3: CASSPLLAGGPTGELFF. CDR3 coding DNA: TGTGCCAGCAGCCCACTACTAGCGGGAGGGCCGACCGGGGAGCTGTTTTTT.

The chain couples TRBV29-1 to TRBJ1-1, with D unresolved. CDR1 and CDR2 (germline): SQVTM, ANQGSEA. This CDR3 contains 13 residues. With 3 bases removed from V and 1 base from J, the gap between germline ends came to 9 bases. The chain's CDR3 is CSVDDGRNTEAFF. The CDR3 DNA reads as TGCAGCGTTGACGACGGACGGAACACTGAAGCTTTCTTT.

The chain couples TRBV5-4 to TRBJ1-1; 7 nucleotides match TRBD1. Trimming took 5 bases from V and 5 from J; bases not matched to a gene: 12. The germline CDR1 and CDR2 sequences are SGHNT and YYREEE (reference sequence). The CDR3 has 15 residues. In nucleotides, the CDR3 is TGTGCCAGCAGGCCGAGGGAGGGGGCGAGAACTGAAGCTTTCTTT. Residues: CASRPREGARTEAFF. Using reference TRBV5-4 and TRBJ1-1 for the parts outside the CDR3, the full variable domain is ETGVTQSPTHLIKTRGQQVTLRCSSQSGHNTVSWYQQALGQGPQFIFQYYREEENGRGNFPPRFSGLQFPNYSSELNVNALELDDSALYLCASRPREGARTEAFFGQGTRLTVV.

V usage is TRBV7-5 and J usage is TRBJ2-5; the table's D call of TRBD2 was not tested on the DNA. TRBV7-5 is designated a pseudogene. There are 16 residues in the CDR3. DNA of the CDR3: TGTGTCAGAAGCTCCAACTGCAGGAGGTTTAATGAGACCCAGTACTTC. Amino acids: CVRSSNCRRFNETQYF.

This clone turned up a few times. The CDR3 bases are TGTGCCAGTAGTATAGCCAGGGGGCGCGGTGGTGACGGGGAGCTGTTTTTT. Amino acid sequence: CASSIARGRGGDGELFF. The gene calls are TRBV19 and TRBJ2-2, with 8 bases that match TRBD1. CDR3 size: 17 residues. Germline CDR1 reads LNHDA; CDR2 reads SQIVND (reference sequence). V was pared by 1 base and J by 7 bases, with 11 bases of the junction left unmatched.

In DNA, the CDR3 is TGCGCCAGCAGCCGAGACAAGATAGGCGCTGAAGCTTTCTTT. Translating it yields CASSRDKIGAEAFF. The V gene is TRBV4-1, the J gene TRBJ1-1; no clear D gene. Germline values: CDR1 MGHRA, CDR2 YSYEKL. The CDR3 length is 14 residues. Trimming took 4 bases from V and 6 from J, leaving 15 bases between them.

This chain uses TRBV6-5 with TRBJ2-1; TRBD1 agrees at 9 bases. The CDR3 runs to 15 residues. The germline CDR1 and CDR2 sequences are MNHEY and SVGAGI. V shed 2 bases, J shed 6 bases, and the junction held 5 bases outside the gene matches. CDR3 in amino acids: CASSYRGQGPNEQFF. In DNA form, the CDR3 reads TGTGCCAGCAGTTACCGGGGACAGGGCCCCAATGAGCAGTTCTTC.

The rearrangement uses TRBV29-1 and TRBJ2-1; possibly TRBD1 or TRBD2 for D (5 bases each). Germline V lookup: CDR1 SQVTM, CDR2 ANQGSEA. There are 13 residues in the CDR3. V was shortened by 6 bases and J by 4 bases, with 13 bases between the two germline ends. CDR3 in amino acids: CSVRDGIYNEQFF. Written as DNA, the CDR3 is TGCAGCGTCCGGGACGGAATATACAATGAGCAGTTCTTC.

This clone appeared a single time. This chain connects TRBV4-1 to TRBJ2-1; D may correspond to TRBD1 or TRBD2 (5 bases each). Trimming took off 1 base at V and 3 bases at J, with 19 bases between the two ends. Germline CDR1 is MGHRA and CDR2 is YSYEKL. The CDR3 is 18 residues long. CDR3 sequence: CASSQVKLRGRFYNEQFF. The CDR3 coding sequence is TGCGCCAGCAGCCAAGTCAAACTAAGGGGACGCTTCTACAATGAGCAGTTCTTC.

The genes are TRBV11-2 and TRBJ2-3; 7 bases agree with TRBD2. CDR3 length equals 14 residues. The V gene's germline CDR1 is SGHAT and CDR2 FQNNGV. Germline trimming cut 3 bases from V and 2 bases from J; bases unmatched to any gene: 2. Written as DNA, the CDR3 is TGTGCCAGCAGCTTGCGGGAGTTCACAGATACGCAGTATTTT. Translating it yields CASSLREFTDTQYF.

V gene TRBV7-2 combines with J gene TRBJ2-3; 9 nucleotides line up with TRBD1. Germline V gives CDR1 SGHTA, CDR2 FQGNSA. Unmatched junction bases numbered 7, after V lost 4 bases and J lost 2 bases. The CDR3 runs to 16 residues. The CDR3 bases are TGTGCCAGCAGCTCGGGGGGACAGGGACCCACAGATACGCAGTATTTT. The encoded protein is CASSSGGQGPTDTQYF.

This sequence joins TRBV7-2 and TRBJ2-5; 7 bases line up with TRBD1. V lost 1 base to trimming and J lost 6 bases; unmatched junction nucleotides: 5. Germline assignment: CDR1 SGHTA and CDR2 FQGNSA. The CDR3 covers 14 residues. The CDR3 DNA reads TGTGCCAGCAGCTTAGGAGTAAGGGGGCAGACCCAGTACTTC. Amino acid sequence: CASSLGVRGQTQYF.

This chain uses TRBV7-3 with TRBJ1-6; D is uncertain. Germline V gene sequence: CDR1 SGHTA, CDR2 FQGTGA. V shed 5 bases and J shed 7 bases, with 9 bases lying between them. The CDR3 consists of 13 residues. In DNA, the CDR3 is TGTGCCAGCAGCCCCTTCCCCAATTCACCCCTCCACTTT. Amino acid sequence: CASSPFPNSPLHF.

This clone was counted a few times. This chain links TRBV7-2 with TRBJ2-3; D gene uncertain. The CDR3 has 12 amino acids. V lost 5 bases and J lost 2, with 5 bases in between. Germline lookup yields CDR1 SGHTA and CDR2 FQGNSA. The DNA of the CDR3 is TGTGCCAGCAGCCCCTTCACAGATACGCAGTATTTT. It specifies CASSPFTDTQYF.

V is TRBV29-1 and J is TRBJ2-7, with a tentative D call TRBD2 (5 bases). CDR1 SQVTM and CDR2 ANQGSEA come from the germline V gene. The CDR3 is made up of 13 amino acids. Trimming removed 5 bases from V and 0 bases from J, with 11 bases in between. The CDR3 reads CSVPAANSYEQYF. CDR3 DNA: TGCAGCGTTCCAGCGGCAAACTCCTACGAGCAGTACTTC.

The chain uses TRBV11-2 and TRBJ2-7, with D unclear. V was pared by 1 base and J by 0 bases, with 22 bases between. The germline V gene has CDR1 SGHAT and CDR2 FQNNGV. This CDR3 has 19 amino acids. The chain's CDR3 is CASSLVAGAGFFSSYEQYF. The CDR3 DNA is TGTGCCAGCAGCTTAGTCGCAGGCGCCGGGTTCTTTAGCTCCTACGAGCAGTACTTC.

This clone has more than one count but fewer than ten. The chain carries TRBV10-3 and TRBJ2-1, with 7 bases identical to TRBD2. V shed 2 bases, J shed 11 bases, and the junction held 3 bases outside the gene matches. The CDR3 is 12 amino acids. The V gene's germline CDR1 is ENHRY and CDR2 SYGVKD. Here the CDR3 DNA reads TGTGCCATCAGTGAGGAAGCGGGAAAGCAGTTCTTC. Protein sequence: CAISEEAGKQFF.

The chain uses TRBV2 and TRBJ2-7, with D perhaps given as TRBD1 or TRBD2 (6 bases each). Germline lookup yields CDR1 SNHLY and CDR2 FYNNEI. The V end lost 11 bases, the J end lost 3 bases, and 23 bases lay between the germline ends. The CDR3 contains 15 residues. This CDR3 reads CASSAGKGGIYEQYF. In DNA form, the CDR3 reads TGTGCCTCCTCAGCAGGGAAGGGGGGAATCTACGAGCAGTACTTC.

The rearrangement joins TRBV6-6 to TRBJ2-1; the match to TRBD2 covers 12 bases. CDR1 is MNHNY and CDR2 is SVGAGI in the germline V gene (reference sequence). This CDR3 is built from 14 residues. V lost 10 bases to trimming and J lost 6 bases; unmatched junction nucleotides: 7. CDR3 region: CATRLAGVPNEQFF. CDR3 sequence (DNA): TGTGCCACCAGACTAGCGGGAGTACCCAATGAGCAGTTCTTC.

V and J are TRBV7-6 and TRBJ1-4; 8 nucleotides agree with TRBD1. J gave up 5 bases and V 5 bases, and 4 bases lay outside the gene matches. The CDR3 extends over 14 amino acids. Looked up from germline, CDR1 is SGHVS and CDR2 is FNYEAQ. The CDR3 spells CASSIRDRNEKLFF. The CDR3 DNA reads TGTGCCAGCAGCATTCGGGACAGGAATGAAAAACTGTTTTTT.

CDR3 sequence (DNA): TGTGCCAGCAGTTCCGCGGGACAGACCTACAATGAGCAGTTCTTC. Translation: CASSSAGQTYNEQFF. The V call is TRBV28, the J call TRBJ2-1, with TRBD1 as a possible D gene (7 bases). Trimming removed 4 bases from V and 2 bases from J, with 12 bases in between. Germline V gene lookup returns CDR1 MDHEN and CDR2 SYDVKM. The CDR3 runs 15 residues.

The chain uses TRBV7-3 and TRBJ2-3; a weak D match, TRBD1 (5 bases). The V and J ends lost 4 bases and 5 bases respectively, with 13 bases between them. Germline loops: CDR1 SGHTA, CDR2 FQGTGA. The CDR3 spans 14 residues. In nucleotides, the CDR3 is TGTGCCAGCAGCTCCCAGGGCCTAAAAGATACGCAGTATTTT. Its protein is CASSSQGLKDTQYF.

CDR3 region: CASSFEYTTDTQYF. CDR3 DNA sequence: TGCGCCAGCAGTTTCGAATACACCACAGATACGCAGTATTTT. J is TRBJ2-3 and V is TRBV5-1; D uncertain. V dropped 5 bases and J dropped 2 bases, with 12 bases sitting between them. The CDR3 spans 14 residues. Germline V gives CDR1 SGHRS, CDR2 YFSETQ.

V is TRBV7-9 and J is TRBJ1-3, with D maybe TRBD1 (5 bases). Between the trimmed V and J ends, which lost 3 bases and 0 bases, there was a span of 18 bases. Germline lookup yields CDR1 SEHNR and CDR2 FQNEAQ (reference sequence). The CDR3 totals 18 residues. CDR3 loop: CASSLSGGRAHSGNTIYF. CDR3 nucleotides: TGTGCCAGCAGCTTGAGTGGCGGCAGGGCACACTCTGGAAACACCATATATTTT.

V is TRBV9 and J is TRBJ2-3, with 10 bases matching TRBD1. Germline CDR1 and CDR2: SGDLS and YYNGEE. The CDR3 spans 16 residues. The J segment lost 0 bases and the V segment lost 4 bases, leaving 5 bases of the junction unmatched. In DNA form, the CDR3 reads TGTGCCAGCAGCTCCCGACAGGGGGCTAGCACAGATACGCAGTATTTT. Encoded protein: CASSSRQGASTDTQYF.

The CDR3 nucleotides are TGCGCCAGCAGCCCCCTGATCCGAGAGACCCAGTACTTC. Translated, it gives CASSPLIRETQYF. The chain couples TRBV4-3 to TRBJ2-5; D call uncertain. Germline values: CDR1 LGHNA, CDR2 YSLEER. V shed 4 bases and J shed 4 bases, with 10 bases lying between them. CDR3 size: 13 residues.

The chain couples TRBV29-1 to TRBJ1-4, with TRBD1 matching over 7 bases. The CDR3 length is 14 residues. V lost 7 bases, J lost 5 bases, and 10 bases stayed unmatched. Germline CDR1 SQVTM, CDR2 ANQGSEA. DNA for the CDR3: TGCAGCGCCCGCCGAGGGGGCGGGAATGAAAAACTGTTTTTT. Its translation: CSARRGGGNEKLFF.